This TCR beta chain is drawn from a study of shared clonotypes between healthy human individuals. Study in general: Sampling drew on donors who were a couple of women and three men aged 18 to 49. Study conclusions and caveats: Generally, naive subsets (rather than memory subsets) showed larger estimated richness. Around 5% was the fraction of naive CD4 clonotypes found shared across several donors.

Across several immunoSEQ plates, the genomic DNA of each subset was split evenly. Method: immunoSEQ multiplex PCR; TCRdb's copy keeps in-frame clones and lacks some. Of approximately 1,000,000 clones listed, approximately 77% are singletons. Comments on this clone: The antigen is unknown.

CDR1 and CDR2 from the germline V gene are SGDLS and YYNGEE. This CDR3 has 14 residues. The V segment lost 3 bases and the J segment 12 bases; nucleotides outside the gene matches: 9. This TCR derives from a man in his late teens or twenties in good health. Some clones in this sample may be carry-over from other donors' samples. Sequencing was done on a sample of memory CD4+ T cells from PBMCs. Subset defined: CD45RA-negative fraction. The chain joins TRBV9 to TRBJ1-4; TRBD1 agrees at 9 bases. CDR3 nucleotide sequence: TGTGCCAGCAGCGGGGGGACAGGGTTTGGGCAACTGTTTTTT. Amino acid sequence: CASSGGTGFGQLFF.